This note documents a single T cell receptor beta chain sequence. No antigen is known for it. These data belong to a study of shared clonotypes between healthy human individuals. The study's findings and limits: An anticipated effect of sequencing depth on clonotype sharing among donors was recognized. Naive subsets typically showed greater estimated richness than memory subsets.

Assay: immunoSEQ multiplex PCR; the TCRdb copy retains only in-frame clones and omits some. The sample lists a few million clones, more than 85% occurring once. Germline CDR1 reads SGHRS; CDR2 reads YFSETQ. This CDR3 contains 13 residues. Trimming took 1 base from V and 2 from J, leaving 7 bases between them. This chain joins TRBV5-1 and TRBJ2-7, with D hard to call. The TCR comes from a man between 18 and 35 years old in good health. Some clones in this sample may be carry-over from other donors' samples. The specimen was naive CD4+ T cells from PBMCs. Indicated subset: CD45RA+ positively selected. CDR3 protein: CASSLLGTYEQYF. The CDR3, as DNA: TGCGCCAGCAGCTTGCTCGGAACCTACGAGCAGTACTTC.